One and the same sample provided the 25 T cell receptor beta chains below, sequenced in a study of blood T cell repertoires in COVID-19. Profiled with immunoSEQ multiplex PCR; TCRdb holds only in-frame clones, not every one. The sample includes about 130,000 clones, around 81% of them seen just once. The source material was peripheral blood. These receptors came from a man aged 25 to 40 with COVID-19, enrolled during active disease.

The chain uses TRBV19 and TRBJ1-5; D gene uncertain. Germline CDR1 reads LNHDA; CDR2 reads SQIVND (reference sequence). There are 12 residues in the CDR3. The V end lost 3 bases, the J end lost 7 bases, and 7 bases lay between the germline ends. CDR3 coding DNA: TGTGCCAGTAGTATTGGCGGCCAGCCCCAGCATTTT. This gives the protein CASSIGGQPQHF.

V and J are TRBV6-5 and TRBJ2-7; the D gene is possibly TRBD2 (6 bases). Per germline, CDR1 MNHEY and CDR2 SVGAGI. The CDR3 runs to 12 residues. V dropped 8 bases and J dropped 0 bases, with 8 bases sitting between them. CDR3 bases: TGTGCCAGCGGGGGGAGCTCCTACGAGCAGTACTTC. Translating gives CASGGSSYEQYF.

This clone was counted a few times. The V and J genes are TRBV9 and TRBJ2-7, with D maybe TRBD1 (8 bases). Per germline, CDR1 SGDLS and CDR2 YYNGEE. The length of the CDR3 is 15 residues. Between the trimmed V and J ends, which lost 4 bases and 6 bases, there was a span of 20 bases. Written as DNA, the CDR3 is TGTGCCAGCAGCTTGCGGACAGGGCCGGGGGGCGAGCAGTACTTC. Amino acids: CASSLRTGPGGEQYF. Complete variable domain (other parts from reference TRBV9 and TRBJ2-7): DSGVTQTPKHLITATGQRVTLRCSPRSGDLSVYWYQQSLDQGLQFLIQYYNGEERAKGNILERFSAQQFPDLHSELNLSSLELGDSALYFCASSLRTGPGGEQYFGPGTRLTVT.

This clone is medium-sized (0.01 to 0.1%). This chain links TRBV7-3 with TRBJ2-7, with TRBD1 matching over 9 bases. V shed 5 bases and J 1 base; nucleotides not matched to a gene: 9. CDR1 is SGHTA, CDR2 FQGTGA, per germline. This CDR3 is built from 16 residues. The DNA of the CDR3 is TGTGCCAGCAGCATCGACGGGGGGACAGGGTCCTACGAGCAGTACTTC. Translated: CASSIDGGTGSYEQYF.

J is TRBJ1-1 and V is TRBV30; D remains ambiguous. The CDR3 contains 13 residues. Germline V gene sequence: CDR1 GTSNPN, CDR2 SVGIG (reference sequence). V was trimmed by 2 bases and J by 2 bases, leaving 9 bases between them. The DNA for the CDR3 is TGTGCCTGGAGTATGGGCAGCAACACTGAAGCTTTCTTT. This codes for CAWSMGSNTEAFF.

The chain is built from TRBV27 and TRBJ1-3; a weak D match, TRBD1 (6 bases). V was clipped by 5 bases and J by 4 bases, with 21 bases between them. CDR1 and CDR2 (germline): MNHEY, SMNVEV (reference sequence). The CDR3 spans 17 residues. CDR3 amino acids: CASSHTYHRVIGNTIYF. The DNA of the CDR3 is TGTGCCAGCAGTCACACATACCACAGGGTTATAGGAAACACCATATATTTT.

The CDR3 DNA is TGCGCCAGCAGCCACCCACTTCCGACAGGGGGCCCGGGAGAGCAGTACTTC. Its protein is CASSHPLPTGGPGEQYF. The V gene is TRBV4-1, the J gene TRBJ2-7, with 10 bases lining up with TRBD1. The trim removed 3 bases at V and 7 bases at J, leaving 15 bases unmatched. Germline V CDR1 and CDR2: MGHRA, YSYEKL. The CDR3 runs 17 residues.

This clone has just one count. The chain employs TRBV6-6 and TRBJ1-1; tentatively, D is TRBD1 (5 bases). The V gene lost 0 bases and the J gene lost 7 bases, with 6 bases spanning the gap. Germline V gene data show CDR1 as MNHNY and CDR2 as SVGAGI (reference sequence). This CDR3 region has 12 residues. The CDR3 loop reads CASSYSGVEAFF. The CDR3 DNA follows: TGTGCCAGCAGTTACTCAGGGGTTGAAGCTTTCTTT.

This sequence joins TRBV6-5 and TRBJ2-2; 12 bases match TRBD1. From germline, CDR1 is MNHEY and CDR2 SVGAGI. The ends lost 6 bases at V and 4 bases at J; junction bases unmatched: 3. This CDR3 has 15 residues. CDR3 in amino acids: CASRSGQGATGELFF. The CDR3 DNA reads TGTGCCAGCAGGTCGGGACAGGGGGCCACCGGGGAGCTGTTTTTT.

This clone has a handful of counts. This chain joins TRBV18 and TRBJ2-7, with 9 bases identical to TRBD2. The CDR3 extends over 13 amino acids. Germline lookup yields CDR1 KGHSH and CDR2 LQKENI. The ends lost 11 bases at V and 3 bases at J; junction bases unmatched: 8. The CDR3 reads CARGRGRSYEQYF. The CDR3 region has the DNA TGTGCCCGCGGGAGGGGAAGAAGCTACGAGCAGTACTTC.

CDR3 DNA sequence: TGTGCCAGCAGCTCCTACTACGAGCAGTACTTC. Protein sequence: CASSSYYEQYF. The chain recombines TRBV5-6 with TRBJ2-7; D not resolved. This CDR3 region has 11 residues. CDR1 is SGHDT, CDR2 YYEEEE, per germline. V was trimmed by 3 bases and J by 3 bases, leaving 4 bases between them. The full variable domain, with the rest looked up from reference TRBV5-6 and TRBJ2-7, is DAGVTQSPTHLIKTRGQQVTLRCSPKSGHDTVSWYQQALGQGPQFIFQYYEEEERQRGNFPDRFSGHQFPNYSSELNVNALLLGDSALYLCASSSYYEQYFGPGTRLTVT.

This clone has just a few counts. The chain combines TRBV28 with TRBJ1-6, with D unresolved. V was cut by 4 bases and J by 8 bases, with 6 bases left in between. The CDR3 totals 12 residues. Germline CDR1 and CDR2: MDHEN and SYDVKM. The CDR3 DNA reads TGTGCCAGCAGTTCCAATGATTCACCCCTCCACTTT. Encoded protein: CASSSNDSPLHF.

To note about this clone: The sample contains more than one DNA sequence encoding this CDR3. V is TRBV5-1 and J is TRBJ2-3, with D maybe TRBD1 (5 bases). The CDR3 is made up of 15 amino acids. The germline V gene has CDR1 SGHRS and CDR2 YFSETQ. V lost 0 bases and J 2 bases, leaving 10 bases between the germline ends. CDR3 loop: CASSLGQGYTDTQYF. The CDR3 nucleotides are TGCGCCAGCAGCTTGGGTCAGGGATACACAGATACGCAGTATTTT.

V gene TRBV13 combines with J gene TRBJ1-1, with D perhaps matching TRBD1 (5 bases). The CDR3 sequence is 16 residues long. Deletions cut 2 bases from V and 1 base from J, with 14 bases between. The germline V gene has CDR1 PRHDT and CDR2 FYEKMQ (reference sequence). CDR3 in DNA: TGTGCCAGCAGCTTAAGCGGGGGACCAGCGAACACTGAAGCTTTCTTT. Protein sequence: CASSLSGGPANTEAFF.

The CDR3 DNA follows: TGTGCCACCACCGGCGGGGGGAGCTCTGGGGCCAACGTCCTGACTTTC. This codes for CATTGGGSSGANVLTF. V gene TRBV28 combines with J gene TRBJ2-6, with 8 positions matching TRBD2. V was pared by 10 bases and J by 0 bases, with 8 bases of the junction left unmatched. The CDR3 totals 16 residues. Germline V gene lookup returns CDR1 MDHEN and CDR2 SYDVKM.

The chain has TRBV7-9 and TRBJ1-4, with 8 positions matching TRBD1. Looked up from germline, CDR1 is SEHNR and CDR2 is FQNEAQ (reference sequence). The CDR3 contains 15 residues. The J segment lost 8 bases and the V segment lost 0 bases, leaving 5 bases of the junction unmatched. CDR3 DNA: TGTGCCAGCAGCTTAGCCCTGGACAGGGTCGAAAAACTGTTTTTT. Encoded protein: CASSLALDRVEKLFF.

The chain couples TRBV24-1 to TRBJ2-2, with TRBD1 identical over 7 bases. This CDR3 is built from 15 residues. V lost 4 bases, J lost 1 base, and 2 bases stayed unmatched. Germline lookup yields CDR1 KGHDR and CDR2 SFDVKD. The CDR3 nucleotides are TGTGCCACCAGTGACGACAGGGAGAACACCGGGGAGCTGTTTTTT. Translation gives CATSDDRENTGELFF.

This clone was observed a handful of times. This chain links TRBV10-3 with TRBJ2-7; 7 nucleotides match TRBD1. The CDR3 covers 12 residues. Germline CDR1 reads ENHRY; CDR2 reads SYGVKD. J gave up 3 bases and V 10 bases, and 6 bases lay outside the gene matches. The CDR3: CASTGTDYEQYF. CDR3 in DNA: TGTGCCAGCACCGGGACAGACTACGAGCAGTACTTC.

The CDR3 bases are TGTGCCAGCAGTCGGGGGGCGGAGGGAGATACGCAGTATTTT. This sequence encodes CASSRGAEGDTQYF. This chain links TRBV2 with TRBJ2-3; D is possibly TRBD2 (7 bases). This CDR3 is built from 14 residues. Trimming removed 5 bases from V and 5 bases from J, with 14 bases in between. CDR1 and CDR2 (germline): SNHLY, FYNNEI.

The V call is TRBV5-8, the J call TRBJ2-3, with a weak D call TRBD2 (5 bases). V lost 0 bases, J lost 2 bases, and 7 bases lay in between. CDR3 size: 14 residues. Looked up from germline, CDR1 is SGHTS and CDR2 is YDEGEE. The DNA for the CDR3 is TGTGCCAGCAGCTTGGCCGACTACACAGATACGCAGTATTTT. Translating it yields CASSLADYTDTQYF.

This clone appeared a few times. CDR3 sequence reads: CASLPIGQGADTEAFF. The CDR3 nucleotides are TGTGCCAGCCTCCCCATAGGGCAGGGGGCGGACACTGAAGCTTTCTTT. The chain recombines TRBV27 with TRBJ1-1, with 8 bases matching TRBD1. The CDR3 spans 16 residues. CDR1 and CDR2 from the germline V gene are MNHEY and SMNVEV (reference sequence). V shed 8 bases, J shed 3 bases, and the junction held 14 bases outside the gene matches.

The CDR3 DNA sequence: TGTGCCAGCTCTCGGGACAGTGATCAGCCCCAGCATTTT. Translation: CASSRDSDQPQHF. The chain joins TRBV18 to TRBJ1-5; 7 bases map to TRBD1. The germline V gene encodes CDR1 KGHSH and CDR2 LQKENI. There are 13 residues in the CDR3. With 6 bases clipped from V and 5 bases from J, the junction kept 4 bases outside the gene matches.

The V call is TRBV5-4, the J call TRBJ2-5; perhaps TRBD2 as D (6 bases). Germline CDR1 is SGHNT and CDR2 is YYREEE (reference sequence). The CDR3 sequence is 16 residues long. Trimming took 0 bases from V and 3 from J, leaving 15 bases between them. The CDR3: CASSLDRDSRKETQYF. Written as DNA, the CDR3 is TGTGCCAGCAGCTTGGACCGGGACTCGAGGAAAGAGACCCAGTACTTC.

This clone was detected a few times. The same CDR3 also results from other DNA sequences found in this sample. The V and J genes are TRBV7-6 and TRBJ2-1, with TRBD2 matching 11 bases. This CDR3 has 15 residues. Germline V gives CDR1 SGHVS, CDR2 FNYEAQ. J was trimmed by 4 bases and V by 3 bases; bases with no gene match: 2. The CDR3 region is CASSFTSGSYNEQFF. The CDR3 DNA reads TGTGCCAGCAGCTTTACTAGCGGGAGTTACAATGAGCAGTTCTTC.

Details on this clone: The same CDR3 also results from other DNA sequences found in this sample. In nucleotides, the CDR3 is TGTGCCAGCAGCGTAGGGACTAGCGGGAGCTACAATGAGCAGTTCTTC. Its translation is CASSVGTSGSYNEQFF. V usage is TRBV9 and J usage is TRBJ2-1; 13 nucleotides align to TRBD2. Per the germline V gene, CDR1 is SGDLS and CDR2 is YYNGEE. This CDR3 contains 16 residues. V lost 0 bases and J lost 3; bases outside the gene matches: 0.